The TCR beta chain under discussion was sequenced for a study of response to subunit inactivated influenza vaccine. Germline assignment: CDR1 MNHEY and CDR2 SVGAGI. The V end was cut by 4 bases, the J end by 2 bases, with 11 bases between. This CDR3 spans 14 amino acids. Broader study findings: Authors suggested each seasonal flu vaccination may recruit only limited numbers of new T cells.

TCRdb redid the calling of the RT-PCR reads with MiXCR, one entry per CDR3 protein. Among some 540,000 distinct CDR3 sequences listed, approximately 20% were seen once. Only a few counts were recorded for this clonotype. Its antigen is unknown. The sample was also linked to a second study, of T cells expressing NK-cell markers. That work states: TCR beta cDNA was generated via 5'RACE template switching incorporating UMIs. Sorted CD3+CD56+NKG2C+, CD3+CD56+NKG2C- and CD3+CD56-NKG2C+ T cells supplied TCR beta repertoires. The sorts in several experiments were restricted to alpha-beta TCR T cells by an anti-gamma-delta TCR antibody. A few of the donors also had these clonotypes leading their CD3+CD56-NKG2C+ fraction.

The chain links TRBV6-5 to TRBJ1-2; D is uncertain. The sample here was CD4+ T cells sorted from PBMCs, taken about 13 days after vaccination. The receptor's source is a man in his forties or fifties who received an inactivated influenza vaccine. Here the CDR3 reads CASSSSGPNYGYTF. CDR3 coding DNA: TGTGCCAGCAGTTCTTCCGGGCCAAACTATGGCTACACCTTC.